One sample yielded the 10 T cell receptor beta chains listed below, sequenced in a study of vaccination and CD4 T cells after COVID-19. From the PCR reads, TCRdb called clonotypes with MiXCR, one entry per CDR3 protein. The repertoire includes fewer than 25,000 distinct CDR3 sequences, 51% of them detected once, and 1% to 1.2% sits in the top ten. Sequencing used CD4+ T cells from blood, obtained before SARS-CoV-2 vaccination. The receptor source for this set is a human donor who had recovered from COVID-19.

The chain employs TRBV7-6 and TRBJ2-1; 11 bases fit TRBD2. With V trimmed by 1 base and J by 7 bases, 9 bases remained unmatched. Germline V CDR1 and CDR2: SGHVS, FNYEAQ. CDR3 length: 17 residues. The chain's CDR3 is CASSLGTSGGVGNEQFF. CDR3 DNA sequence: TGTGCCAGCAGCTTAGGTACTAGCGGGGGAGTGGGAAATGAGCAGTTCTTC.

The V gene is TRBV28, the J gene TRBJ1-5; weak D call: TRBD1 (5 bases). The CDR3 length is 15 residues. V gave up 5 bases and J gave up 4 bases, with 15 bases separating them. Germline V gene lookup returns CDR1 MDHEN and CDR2 SYDVKM. This CDR3 reads CASSLRTRLNQPQHF. DNA of the CDR3: TGTGCCAGCAGTCTTAGGACAAGACTAAATCAGCCCCAGCATTTT.

This clonotype has a handful of counts. The rearrangement links TRBV6-1 to TRBJ1-6; 9 positions agree with TRBD1. Germline CDR1 and CDR2: MNHNS and SASEGT. V shed 8 bases, J shed 0 bases, and the junction held 14 bases outside the gene matches. The CDR3 runs to 19 residues. The CDR3 here is CASARGGQGQSSYNSPLHF. The CDR3 nucleotides read TGTGCCAGCGCCCGGGGGGGACAGGGTCAGAGCTCCTATAATTCACCCCTCCACTTT.

The chain links TRBV19 to TRBJ2-7; 8 nucleotides agree with TRBD2. The CDR3 is 14 residues long. The germline V gene has CDR1 LNHDA and CDR2 SQIVND (reference sequence). J was trimmed by 4 bases and V by 4 bases; bases with no gene match: 6. The DNA for the CDR3 is TGTGCCAGTAGTAAGCAGCGGGAGAATTACGAGCAGTACTTC. Protein product: CASSKQRENYEQYF.

The chain couples TRBV28 to TRBJ2-1, with 7 bases that match TRBD1. CDR1 and CDR2 from the germline V gene are MDHEN and SYDVKM. This CDR3 is built from 12 residues. Trimming removed 5 bases from V and 12 bases from J; junction bases left unmatched: 7. The CDR3 DNA reads as TGTGCCAGCAGTGACAGGGTTCAGGGGCAGTTCTTC. This gives the protein CASSDRVQGQFF. The whole variable domain, remainder taken from reference TRBV28 and TRBJ2-1, is DVKVTQSSRYLVKRTGEKVFLECVQDMDHENMFWYRQDPGLGLRLIYFSYDVKMKEKGDIPEGYSVSREKKERFSLILESASTNQTSMYLCASSDRVQGQFFGPGTRLTVL.

This clonotype was recorded once. The chain uses TRBV2 and TRBJ1-3; D is uncertain. Trimming shortened V by 9 bases and J by 3 bases, and 15 bases separated the two germline ends. The CDR3 extends over 14 amino acids. Germline CDR1 and CDR2: SNHLY and FYNNEI. CDR3 amino acids: CARSVSGRGNTIYF. CDR3 DNA: TGTGCCAGATCAGTGAGCGGACGTGGAAACACCATATATTTT.

This clonotype turned up a few times. This chain links TRBV20-1 with TRBJ2-7, with TRBD2 matching over 7 bases. Looked up from germline, CDR1 is DFQATT and CDR2 is SNEGSKA (reference sequence). With V trimmed by 6 bases and J by 2 bases, 10 bases remained unmatched. The CDR3 runs 14 residues. The CDR3 here is CSAQLASGTYEQYF. The CDR3 DNA reads TGCAGTGCACAGCTGGCTAGCGGAACCTACGAGCAGTACTTC.

This chain joins TRBV28 and TRBJ1-5; tentative D call: TRBD1 (6 bases). The germline V gene has CDR1 MDHEN and CDR2 SYDVKM. Between the trimmed V and J ends, which lost 6 bases and 6 bases, there was a span of 21 bases. The CDR3 is 16 amino acids. The CDR3 coding sequence is TGTGCCAGCAGGTGGCGGGGGGGGCAAGGGCGTCAGCCCCAGCATTTT. Protein sequence: CASRWRGGQGRQPQHF.

The chain recombines TRBV12-3 or TRBV12-4 with TRBJ2-2, with 9 bases aligning to TRBD2. V was pared by 7 bases and J by 2 bases, with 2 bases of the junction left unmatched. This CDR3 region has 14 residues. CDR3 bases: TGTGCCAGCAAGACTAGCGGAAACACCGGGGAGCTGTTTTTT. Translation gives CASKTSGNTGELFF.

V usage is TRBV28 and J usage is TRBJ2-7, with D possibly matching TRBD2 (6 bases). With 4 bases removed from V and 9 bases from J, the gap between germline ends came to 19 bases. Per the germline V gene, CDR1 is MDHEN and CDR2 is SYDVKM. The CDR3 loop spans 14 amino acids. CDR3 sequence reads: CASSSGTGLAAQYF. In DNA, the CDR3 is TGTGCCAGCAGTTCTGGGACTGGCTTGGCCGCGCAGTACTTC.